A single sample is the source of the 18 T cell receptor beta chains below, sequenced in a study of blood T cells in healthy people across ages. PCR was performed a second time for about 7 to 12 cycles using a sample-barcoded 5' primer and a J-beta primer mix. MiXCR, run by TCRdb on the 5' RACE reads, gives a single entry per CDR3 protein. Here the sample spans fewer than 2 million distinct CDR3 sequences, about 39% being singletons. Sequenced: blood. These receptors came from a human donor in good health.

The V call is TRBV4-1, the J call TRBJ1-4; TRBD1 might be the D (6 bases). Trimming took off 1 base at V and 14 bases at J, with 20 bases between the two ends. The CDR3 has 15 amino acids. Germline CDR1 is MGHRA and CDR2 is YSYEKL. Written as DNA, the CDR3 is TGCGCCAGCAGCCAAGTCGGGCAGGGGCCCAAGGGGCTGTTTTTT. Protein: CASSQVGQGPKGLFF.

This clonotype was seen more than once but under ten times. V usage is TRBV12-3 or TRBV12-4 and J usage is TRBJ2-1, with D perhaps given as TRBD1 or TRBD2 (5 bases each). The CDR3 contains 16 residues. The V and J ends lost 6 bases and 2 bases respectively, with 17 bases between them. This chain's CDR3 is CASRRYGTAAYNEQFF. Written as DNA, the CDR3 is TGTGCCAGCAGGCGTTACGGGACGGCAGCCTACAATGAGCAGTTCTTC.

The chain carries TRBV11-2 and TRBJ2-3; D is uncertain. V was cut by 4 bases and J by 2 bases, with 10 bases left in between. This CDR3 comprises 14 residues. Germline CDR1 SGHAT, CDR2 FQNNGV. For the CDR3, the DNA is TGTGCCAGCAGCTGGTCTTCCCCCACAGATACGCAGTATTTT. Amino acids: CASSWSSPTDTQYF.

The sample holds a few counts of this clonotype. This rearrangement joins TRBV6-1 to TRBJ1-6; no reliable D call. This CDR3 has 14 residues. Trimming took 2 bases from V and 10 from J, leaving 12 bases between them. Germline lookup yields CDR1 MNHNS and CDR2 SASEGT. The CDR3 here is CASSEMTRGSPLHF. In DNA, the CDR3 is TGTGCCAGCAGTGAAATGACTCGGGGATCACCCCTCCACTTT.

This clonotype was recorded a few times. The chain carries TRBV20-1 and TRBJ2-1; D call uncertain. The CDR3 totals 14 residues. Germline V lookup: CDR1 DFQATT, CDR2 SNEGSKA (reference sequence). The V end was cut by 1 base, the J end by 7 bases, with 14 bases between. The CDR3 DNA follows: TGCAGTGCTAGAGGAGAACGCGCTACGAATGAGCAGTTCTTC. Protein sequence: CSARGERATNEQFF.

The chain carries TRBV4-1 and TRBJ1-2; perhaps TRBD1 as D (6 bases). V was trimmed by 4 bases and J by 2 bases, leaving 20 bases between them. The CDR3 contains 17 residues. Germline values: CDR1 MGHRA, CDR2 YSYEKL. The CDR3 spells CASSRTQGKGVNYGYTF. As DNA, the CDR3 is TGCGCCAGCAGCCGTACGCAGGGGAAGGGAGTAAACTATGGCTACACCTTC.

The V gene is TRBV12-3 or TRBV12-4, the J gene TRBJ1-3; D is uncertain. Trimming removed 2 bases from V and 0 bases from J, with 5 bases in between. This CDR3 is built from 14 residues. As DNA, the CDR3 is TGTGCCAGCAGTTTAACCTACTCTGGAAACACCATATATTTT. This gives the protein CASSLTYSGNTIYF.

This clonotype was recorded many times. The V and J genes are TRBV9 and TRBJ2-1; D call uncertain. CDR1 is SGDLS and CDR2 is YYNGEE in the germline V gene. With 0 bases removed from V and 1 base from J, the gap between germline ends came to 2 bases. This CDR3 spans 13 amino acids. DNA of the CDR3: TGTGCCAGCAGCGTAGAATCCTACAATGAGCAGTTCTTC. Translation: CASSVESYNEQFF.

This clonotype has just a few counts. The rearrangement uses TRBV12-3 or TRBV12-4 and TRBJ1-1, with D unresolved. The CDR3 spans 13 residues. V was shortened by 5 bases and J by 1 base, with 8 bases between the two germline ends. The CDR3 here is CASSVSRNTEAFF. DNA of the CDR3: TGTGCCAGCAGTGTCAGTCGGAACACTGAAGCTTTCTTT.

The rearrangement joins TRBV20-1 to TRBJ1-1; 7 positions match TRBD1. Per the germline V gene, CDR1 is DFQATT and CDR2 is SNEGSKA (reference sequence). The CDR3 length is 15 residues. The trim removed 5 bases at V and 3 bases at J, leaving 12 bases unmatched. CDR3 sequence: CSAAQGGAGYTEAFF. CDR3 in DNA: TGCAGTGCTGCCCAAGGGGGCGCTGGGTACACTGAAGCTTTCTTT.

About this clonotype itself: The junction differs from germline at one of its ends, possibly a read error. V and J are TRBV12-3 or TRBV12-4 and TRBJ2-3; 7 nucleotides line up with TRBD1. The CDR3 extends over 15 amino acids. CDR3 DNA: TGTGTCAGCAGTTTAAGACAGGGAGTTACAGATACGCAGTATTTT. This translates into CVSSLRQGVTDTQYF.

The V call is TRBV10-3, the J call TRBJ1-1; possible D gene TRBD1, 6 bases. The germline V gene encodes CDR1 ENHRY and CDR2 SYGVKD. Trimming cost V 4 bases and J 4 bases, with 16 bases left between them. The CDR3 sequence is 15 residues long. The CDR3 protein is CAISASGGGGTEAFF. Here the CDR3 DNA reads TGTGCCATCAGTGCCTCGGGGGGAGGGGGCACTGAAGCTTTCTTT.

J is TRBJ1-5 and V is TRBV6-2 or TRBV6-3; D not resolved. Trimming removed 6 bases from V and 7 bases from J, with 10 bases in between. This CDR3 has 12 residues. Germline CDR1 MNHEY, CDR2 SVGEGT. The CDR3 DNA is TGTGCCAGCAGCCCGGGATGGCAGCCCCAGCATTTT. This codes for CASSPGWQPQHF.

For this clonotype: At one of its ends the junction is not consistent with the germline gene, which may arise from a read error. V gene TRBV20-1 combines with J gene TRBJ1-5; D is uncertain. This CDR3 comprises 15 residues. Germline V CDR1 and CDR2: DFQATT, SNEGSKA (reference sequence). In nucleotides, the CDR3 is TGCAATGCTAGAGACTCCCGGTATAGCAATCAGCCCCAGCATTTT. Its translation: CNARDSRYSNQPQHF.

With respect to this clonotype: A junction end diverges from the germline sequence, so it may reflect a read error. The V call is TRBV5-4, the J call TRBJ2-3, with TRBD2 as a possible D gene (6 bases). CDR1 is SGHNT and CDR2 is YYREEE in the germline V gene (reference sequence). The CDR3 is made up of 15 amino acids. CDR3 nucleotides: TGCGCCAGCAGCTTTGGACTCGGAGGGACAGATACGCAGTATTTT. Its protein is CASSFGLGGTDTQYF.

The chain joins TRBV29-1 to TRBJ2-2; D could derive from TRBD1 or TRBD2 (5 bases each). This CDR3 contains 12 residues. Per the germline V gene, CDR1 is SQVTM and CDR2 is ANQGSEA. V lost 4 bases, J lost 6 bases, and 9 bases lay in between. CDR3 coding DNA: TGCAGCGTTGTGGGGGTGGCCGGGGAGCTGTTTTTT. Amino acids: CSVVGVAGELFF.

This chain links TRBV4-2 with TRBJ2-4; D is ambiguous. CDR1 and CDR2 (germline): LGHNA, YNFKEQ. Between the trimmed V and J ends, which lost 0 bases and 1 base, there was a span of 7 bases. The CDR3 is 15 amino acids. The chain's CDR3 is CASSQEPAAKNIQYF. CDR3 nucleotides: TGTGCCAGCAGCCAAGAGCCTGCCGCCAAAAACATTCAGTACTTC.

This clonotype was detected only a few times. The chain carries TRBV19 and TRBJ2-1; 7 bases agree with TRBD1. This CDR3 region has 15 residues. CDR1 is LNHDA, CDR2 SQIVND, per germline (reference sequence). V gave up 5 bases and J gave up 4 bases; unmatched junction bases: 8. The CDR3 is CASSVHRGLYNEQFF. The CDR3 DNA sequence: TGTGCCAGTAGTGTACATAGGGGGCTATACAATGAGCAGTTCTTC.